This T cell receptor (beta chain) is drawn from a study of radiation and T cells in renal cell carcinoma. About the study: Nephrectomy followed 15 Gy stereotactic body radiation by 4 weeks.

As regards this clone: Its target is not known.

The time point was: baseline pretreatment blood. Treatment indicated: 15 Gy SBRT to primary tumor, nephrectomy 4 weeks later. This renal cell carcinoma was of the clear cell type. The V segment lost 4 bases and the J segment 2 bases; nucleotides outside the gene matches: 6. The CDR3 has 16 amino acids. Germline CDR1 SGHDT, CDR2 YYEEEE. Using immunoSEQ multiplex PCR, the repertoire was profiled, and TCRdb retains in-frame clones only, with some absent. The sample holds about 140,000 clones, roughly 83% seen once. Findings of the study overall: From baseline, blood top tumor clonotypes peaked at 2 weeks post-radiation.

The receptor's source is a woman in her forties or fifties with renal cell carcinoma. The specimen comprised blood, sampled from a patient whose treatment included radiotherapy and nephrectomy. The rearrangement links TRBV5-6 to TRBJ2-5, with 12 bases aligning to TRBD2. CDR3 nucleotide sequence: TGTGCCAGCAGCCCGGGGACTAGCGGGTGGCAAGAGACCCAGTACTTC. It yields the protein CASSPGTSGWQETQYF.